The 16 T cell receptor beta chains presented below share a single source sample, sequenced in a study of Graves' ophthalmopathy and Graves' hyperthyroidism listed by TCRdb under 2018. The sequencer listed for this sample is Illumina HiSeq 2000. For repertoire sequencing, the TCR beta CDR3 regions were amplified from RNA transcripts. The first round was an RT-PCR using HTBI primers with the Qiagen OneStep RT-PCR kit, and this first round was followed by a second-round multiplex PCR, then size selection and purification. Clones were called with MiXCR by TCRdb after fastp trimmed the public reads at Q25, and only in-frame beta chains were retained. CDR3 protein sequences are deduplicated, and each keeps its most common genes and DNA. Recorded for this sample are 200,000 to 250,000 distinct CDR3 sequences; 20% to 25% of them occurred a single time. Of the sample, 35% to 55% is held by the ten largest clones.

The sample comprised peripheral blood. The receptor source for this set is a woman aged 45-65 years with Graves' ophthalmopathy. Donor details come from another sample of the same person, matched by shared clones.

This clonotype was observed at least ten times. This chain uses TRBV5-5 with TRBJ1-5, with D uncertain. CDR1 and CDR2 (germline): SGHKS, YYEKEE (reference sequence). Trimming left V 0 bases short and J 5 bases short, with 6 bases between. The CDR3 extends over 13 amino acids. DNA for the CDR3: TGTGCCAGCAGCTTGGATCCCCATCAGCCCCAGCATTTT. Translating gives CASSLDPHQPQHF.

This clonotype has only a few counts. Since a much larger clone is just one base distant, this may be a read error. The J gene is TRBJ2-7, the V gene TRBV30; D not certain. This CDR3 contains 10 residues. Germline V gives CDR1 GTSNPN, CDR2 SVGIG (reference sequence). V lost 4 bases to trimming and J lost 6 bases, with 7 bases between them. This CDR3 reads CAWTRVEQYF. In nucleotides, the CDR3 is TGTGCCTGGACTAGGGTCGAGCAGTACTTC.

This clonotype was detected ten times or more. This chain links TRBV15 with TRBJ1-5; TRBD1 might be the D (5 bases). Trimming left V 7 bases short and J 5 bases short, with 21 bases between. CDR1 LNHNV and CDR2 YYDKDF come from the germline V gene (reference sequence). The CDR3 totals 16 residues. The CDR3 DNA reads TGTGCCACCAACGAAGTGGGAGGCAGGGTCGATCAGCCCCAGCATTTT. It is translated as CATNEVGGRVDQPQHF.

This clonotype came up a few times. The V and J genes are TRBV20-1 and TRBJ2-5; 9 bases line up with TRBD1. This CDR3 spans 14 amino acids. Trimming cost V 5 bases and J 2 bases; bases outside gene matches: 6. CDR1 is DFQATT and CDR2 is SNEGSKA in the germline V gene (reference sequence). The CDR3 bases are TGCAGTGCTTCGGACAGGGGATGGCAAGAGACCCAGTACTTC. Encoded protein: CSASDRGWQETQYF.

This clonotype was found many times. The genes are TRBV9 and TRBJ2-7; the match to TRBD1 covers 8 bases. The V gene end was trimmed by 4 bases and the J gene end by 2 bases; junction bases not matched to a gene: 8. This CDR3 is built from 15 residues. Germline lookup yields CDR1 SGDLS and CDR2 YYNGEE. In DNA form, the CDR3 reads TGTGCCAGCAGCCCCAGGGGGCAGGGGACCTACGAGCAGTACTTC. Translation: CASSPRGQGTYEQYF. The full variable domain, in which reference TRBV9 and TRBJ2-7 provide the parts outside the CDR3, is DSGVTQTPKHLITATGQRVTLRCSPRSGDLSVYWYQQSLDQGLQFLIQYYNGEERAKGNILERFSAQQFPDLHSELNLSSLELGDSALYFCASSPRGQGTYEQYFGPGTRLTVT.

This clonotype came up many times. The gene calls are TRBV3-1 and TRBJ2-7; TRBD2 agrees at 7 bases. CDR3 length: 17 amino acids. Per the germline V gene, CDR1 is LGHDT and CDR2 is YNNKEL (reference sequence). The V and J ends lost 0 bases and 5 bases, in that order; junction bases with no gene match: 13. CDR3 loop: CASSQEGFAGRGNEQYF. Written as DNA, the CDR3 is TGTGCCAGCAGCCAAGAAGGGTTCGCGGGGCGGGGGAACGAGCAGTACTTC.

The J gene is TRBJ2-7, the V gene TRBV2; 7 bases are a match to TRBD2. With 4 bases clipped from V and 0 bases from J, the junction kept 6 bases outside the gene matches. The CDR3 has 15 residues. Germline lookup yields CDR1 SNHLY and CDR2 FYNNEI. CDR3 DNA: TGTGCCAGCAGTGGGGACTACGCGGGCTCCTACGAGCAGTACTTC. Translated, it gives CASSGDYAGSYEQYF.

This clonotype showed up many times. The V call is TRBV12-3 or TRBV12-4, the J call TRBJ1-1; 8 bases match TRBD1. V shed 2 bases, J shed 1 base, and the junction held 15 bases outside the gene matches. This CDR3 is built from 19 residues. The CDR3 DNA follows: TGTGCCAGCAGTTTATTGGTAGGGGGGACAGGCGTTACGAACACTGAAGCTTTCTTT. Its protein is CASSLLVGGTGVTNTEAFF.

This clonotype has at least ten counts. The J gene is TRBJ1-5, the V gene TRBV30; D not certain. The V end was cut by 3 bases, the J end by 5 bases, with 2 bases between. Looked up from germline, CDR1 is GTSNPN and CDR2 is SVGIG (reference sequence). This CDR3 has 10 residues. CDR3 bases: TGTGCCTGGAGGCATCAGCCCCAGCATTTT. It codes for CAWRHQPQHF.

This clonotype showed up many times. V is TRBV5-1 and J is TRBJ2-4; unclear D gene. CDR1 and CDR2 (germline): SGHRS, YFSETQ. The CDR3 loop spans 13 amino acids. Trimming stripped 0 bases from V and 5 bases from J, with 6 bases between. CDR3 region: CASSLEGENIQYF. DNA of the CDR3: TGCGCCAGCAGCTTGGAGGGCGAAAACATTCAGTACTTC.

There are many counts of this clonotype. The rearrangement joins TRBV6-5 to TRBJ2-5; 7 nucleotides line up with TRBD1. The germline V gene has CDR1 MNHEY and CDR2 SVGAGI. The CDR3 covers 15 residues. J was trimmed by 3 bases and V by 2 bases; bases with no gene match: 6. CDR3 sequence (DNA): TGTGCCAGCAGTTACCCCGAGGGGACAGAAGAGACCCAGTACTTC. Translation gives CASSYPEGTEETQYF.

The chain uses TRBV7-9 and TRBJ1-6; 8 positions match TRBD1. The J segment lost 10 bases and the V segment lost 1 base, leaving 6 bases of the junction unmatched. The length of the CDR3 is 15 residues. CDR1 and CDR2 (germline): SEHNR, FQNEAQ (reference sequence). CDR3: CASSLGTGFMSPLHF. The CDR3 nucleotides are TGTGCCAGCAGCTTAGGGACAGGGTTTATGTCACCCCTCCACTTT.

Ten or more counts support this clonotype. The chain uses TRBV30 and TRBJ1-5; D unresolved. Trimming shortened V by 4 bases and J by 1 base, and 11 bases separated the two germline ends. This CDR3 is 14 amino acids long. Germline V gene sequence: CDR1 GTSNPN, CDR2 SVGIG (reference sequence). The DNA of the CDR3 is TGTGCCTGGAATGAGGGTAGGAGCAATCAGCCCCAGCATTTT. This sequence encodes CAWNEGRSNQPQHF.

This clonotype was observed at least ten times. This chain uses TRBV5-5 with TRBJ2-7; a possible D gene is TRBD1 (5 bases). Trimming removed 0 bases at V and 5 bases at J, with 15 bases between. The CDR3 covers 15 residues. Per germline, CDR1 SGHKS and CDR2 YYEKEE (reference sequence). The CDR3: CASSLVQGTVHEQYF. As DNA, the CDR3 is TGTGCCAGCAGCTTGGTGCAGGGAACGGTGCACGAGCAGTACTTC.

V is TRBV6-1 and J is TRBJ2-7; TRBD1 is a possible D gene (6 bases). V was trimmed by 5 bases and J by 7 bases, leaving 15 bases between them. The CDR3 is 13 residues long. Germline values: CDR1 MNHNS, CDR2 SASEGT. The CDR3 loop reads CASSRNRVEEQYF. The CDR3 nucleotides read TGTGCCAGCAGTCGGAACAGGGTAGAGGAGCAGTACTTC.

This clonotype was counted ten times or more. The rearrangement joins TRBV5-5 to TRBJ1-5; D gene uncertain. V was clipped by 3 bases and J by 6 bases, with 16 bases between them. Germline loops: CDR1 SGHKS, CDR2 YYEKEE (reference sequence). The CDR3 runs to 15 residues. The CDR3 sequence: CASSWSDGVAQPQHF. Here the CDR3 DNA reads TGTGCCAGCAGCTGGTCAGATGGGGTTGCTCAGCCCCAGCATTTT. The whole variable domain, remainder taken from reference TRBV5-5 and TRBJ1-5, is DAGVTQSPTHLIKTRGQQVTLRCSPISGHKSVSWYQQVLGQGPQFIFQYYEKEERGRGNFPDRFSARQFPNYSSELNVNALLLGDSALYLCASSWSDGVAQPQHFGDGTRLSIL.